This TCR beta chain was captured by sequencing in a study of CD8+ T cells in alopecia areata. Across the whole study: Tofacitinib administration to treated patients was oral, at 5 to 10 mg twice daily. Treatment ran 6 to 18 months, with 6 months of follow-up afterward. Findings and caveats of the study: Higher clonality was seen in lesional scalp than in normal scalp, especially in alopecia totalis/universalis.

This CDR3 contains 14 residues. The germline V gene has CDR1 SGHRS and CDR2 YFSETQ. V gave up 0 bases and J gave up 7 bases, with 14 bases separating them. In its sample, this clone was seen once. Its antigen is as yet unknown. As part of sample collection, lesional scalp punch biopsies and peripheral blood were taken from alopecia areata patients. As the sequencing template, cDNA was produced by extracting RNA and reverse transcribing it. Libraries were prepared by immunoSEQ multiplex PCR; TCRdb keeps only in-frame clonotypes and omits some of them. The repertoire holds 180,000 or so clones, 63% seen once, with over 1.5% in the top ten.

The TCR comes from a human donor with alopecia areata. This material consisted of CD4+ T cells sorted from blood, taken at week 0. V usage is TRBV5-1 and J usage is TRBJ2-7, with D perhaps being TRBD1 or TRBD2 (6 bases each). DNA for the CDR3: TGCGCCAGCAGCTTGGTGGGGGGCTCAGAAGAGCAGTACTTC. Translating it yields CASSLVGGSEEQYF.